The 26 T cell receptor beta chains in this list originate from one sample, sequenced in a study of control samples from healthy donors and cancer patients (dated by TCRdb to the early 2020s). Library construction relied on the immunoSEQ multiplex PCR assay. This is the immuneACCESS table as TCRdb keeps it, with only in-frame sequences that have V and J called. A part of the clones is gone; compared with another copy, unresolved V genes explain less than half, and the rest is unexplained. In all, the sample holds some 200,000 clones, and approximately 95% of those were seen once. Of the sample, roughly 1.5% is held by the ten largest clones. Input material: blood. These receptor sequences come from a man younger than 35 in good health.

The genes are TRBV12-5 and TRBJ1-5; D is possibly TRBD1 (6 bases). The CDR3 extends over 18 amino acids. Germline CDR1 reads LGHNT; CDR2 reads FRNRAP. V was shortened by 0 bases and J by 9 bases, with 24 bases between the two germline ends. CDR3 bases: TGTGCTAGTGGTTTGGTACTAGACGGGACACCCATGTTTGGGCCCCAGCATTTT. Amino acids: CASGLVLDGTPMFGPQHF.

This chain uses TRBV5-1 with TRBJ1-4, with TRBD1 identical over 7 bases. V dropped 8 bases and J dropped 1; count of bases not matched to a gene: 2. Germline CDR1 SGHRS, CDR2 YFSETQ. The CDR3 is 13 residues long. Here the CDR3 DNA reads TGCGCCAGTAGGGACAGAACTAATGAAAAACTGTTTTTT. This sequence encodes CASRDRTNEKLFF.

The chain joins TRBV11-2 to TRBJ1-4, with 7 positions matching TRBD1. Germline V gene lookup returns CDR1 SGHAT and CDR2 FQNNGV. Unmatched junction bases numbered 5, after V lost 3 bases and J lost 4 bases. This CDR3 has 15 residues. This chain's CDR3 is CASSLGDRDNEKLFF. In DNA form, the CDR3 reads TGTGCCAGCAGCTTGGGAGACAGGGATAATGAAAAACTGTTTTTT.

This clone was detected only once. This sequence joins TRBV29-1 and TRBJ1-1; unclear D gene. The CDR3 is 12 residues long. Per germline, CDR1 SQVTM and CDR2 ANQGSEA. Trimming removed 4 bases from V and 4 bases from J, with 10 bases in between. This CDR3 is CSVVKGPTEAFF. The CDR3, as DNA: TGCAGCGTTGTAAAGGGTCCCACTGAAGCTTTCTTT.

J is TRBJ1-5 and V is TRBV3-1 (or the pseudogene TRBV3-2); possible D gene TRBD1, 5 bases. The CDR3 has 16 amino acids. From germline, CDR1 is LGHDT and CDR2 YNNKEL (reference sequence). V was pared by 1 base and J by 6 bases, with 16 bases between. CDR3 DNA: TGTGCCAGCAGCCAAGGTACTTTAAGGGGAGGTCAGCCCCAGCATTTT. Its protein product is CASSQGTLRGGQPQHF.

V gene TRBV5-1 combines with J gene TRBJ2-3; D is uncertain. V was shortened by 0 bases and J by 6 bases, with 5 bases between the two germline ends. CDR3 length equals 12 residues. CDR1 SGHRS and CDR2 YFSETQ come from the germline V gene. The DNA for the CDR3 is TGCGCCAGCAGCTTGGACGAGGATACGCAGTATTTT. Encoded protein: CASSLDEDTQYF. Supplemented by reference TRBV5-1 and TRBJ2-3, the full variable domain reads KAGVTQTPRYLIKTRGQQVTLSCSPISGHRSVSWYQQTPGQGLQFLFEYFSETQRNKGNFPGRFSGRQFSNSRSEMNVSTLELGDSALYLCASSLDEDTQYFGPGTRLTVL.

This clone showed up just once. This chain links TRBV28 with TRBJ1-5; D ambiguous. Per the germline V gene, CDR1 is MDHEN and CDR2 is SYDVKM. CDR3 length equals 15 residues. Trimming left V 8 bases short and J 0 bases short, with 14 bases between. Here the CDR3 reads CASGPGEGSNQPQHF. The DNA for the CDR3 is TGTGCCAGCGGTCCCGGGGAAGGTAGCAATCAGCCCCAGCATTTT.

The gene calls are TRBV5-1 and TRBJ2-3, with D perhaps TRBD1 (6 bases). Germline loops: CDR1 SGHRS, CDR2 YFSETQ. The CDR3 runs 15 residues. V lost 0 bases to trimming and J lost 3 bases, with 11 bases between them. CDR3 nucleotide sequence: TGCGCCAGCAGCTTGGCCCCAGGGGATACAGATACGCAGTATTTT. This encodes CASSLAPGDTDTQYF.

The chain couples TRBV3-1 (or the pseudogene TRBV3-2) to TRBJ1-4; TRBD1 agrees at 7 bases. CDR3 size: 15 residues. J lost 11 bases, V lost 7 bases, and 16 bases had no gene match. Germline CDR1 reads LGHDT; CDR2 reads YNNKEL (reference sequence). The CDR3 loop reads CASTARGDSSAKLFF. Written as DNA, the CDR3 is TGTGCCAGCACCGCCCGTGGGGACAGCTCCGCCAAACTGTTTTTT.

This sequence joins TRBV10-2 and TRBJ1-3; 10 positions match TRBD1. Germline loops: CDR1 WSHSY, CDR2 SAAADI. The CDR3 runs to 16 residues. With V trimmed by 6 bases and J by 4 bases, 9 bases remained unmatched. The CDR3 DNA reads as TGCGCCAGCAGCTTTGGGGACAGGGGTAGGGGAAACACCATATATTTT. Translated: CASSFGDRGRGNTIYF.

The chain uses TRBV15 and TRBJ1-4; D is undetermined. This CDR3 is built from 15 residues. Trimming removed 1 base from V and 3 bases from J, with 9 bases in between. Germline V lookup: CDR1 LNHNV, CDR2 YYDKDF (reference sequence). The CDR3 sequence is CATSRGSMANEKLFF. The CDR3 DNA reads TGTGCCACCAGCAGAGGCAGTATGGCTAATGAAAAACTGTTTTTT.

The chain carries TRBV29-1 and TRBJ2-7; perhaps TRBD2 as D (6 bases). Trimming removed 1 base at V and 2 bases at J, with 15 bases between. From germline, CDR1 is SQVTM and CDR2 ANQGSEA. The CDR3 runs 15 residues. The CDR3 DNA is TGCAGCGTTGAAGGCCTCGCGGGGACCACCTACGAGCAGTACTTC. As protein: CSVEGLAGTTYEQYF.

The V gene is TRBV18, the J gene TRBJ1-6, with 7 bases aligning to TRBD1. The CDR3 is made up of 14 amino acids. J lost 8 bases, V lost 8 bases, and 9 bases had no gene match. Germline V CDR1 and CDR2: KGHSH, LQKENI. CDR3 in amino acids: CASSRQGGDSPLHF. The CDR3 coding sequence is TGTGCCAGCAGCCGACAGGGTGGAGATTCACCCCTCCACTTT.

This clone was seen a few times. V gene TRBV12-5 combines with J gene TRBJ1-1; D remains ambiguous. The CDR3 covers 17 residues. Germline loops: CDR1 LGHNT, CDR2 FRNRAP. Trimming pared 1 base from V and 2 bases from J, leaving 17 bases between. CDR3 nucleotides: TGTGCTAGTGGTTTGGGGACCACAGATACGAGTAACACTGAAGCTTTCTTT. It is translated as CASGLGTTDTSNTEAFF.

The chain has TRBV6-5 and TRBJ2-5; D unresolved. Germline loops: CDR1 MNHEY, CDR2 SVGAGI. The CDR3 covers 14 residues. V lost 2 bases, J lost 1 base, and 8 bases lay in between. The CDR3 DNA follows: TGTGCCAGCAGTTACGGCCCTCCCCAAGAGACCCAGTACTTC. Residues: CASSYGPPQETQYF.

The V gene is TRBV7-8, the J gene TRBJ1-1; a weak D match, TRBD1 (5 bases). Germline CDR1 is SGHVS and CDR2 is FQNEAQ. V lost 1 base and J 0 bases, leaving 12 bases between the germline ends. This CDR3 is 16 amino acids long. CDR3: CASSLGWAGMNTEAFF. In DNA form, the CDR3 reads TGTGCCAGCAGCTTAGGGTGGGCAGGGATGAACACTGAAGCTTTCTTT.

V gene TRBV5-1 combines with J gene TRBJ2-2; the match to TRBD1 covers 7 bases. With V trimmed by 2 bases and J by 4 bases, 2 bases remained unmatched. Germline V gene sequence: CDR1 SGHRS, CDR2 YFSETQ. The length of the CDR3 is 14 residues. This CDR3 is CASSFRQGTGELFF. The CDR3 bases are TGCGCCAGCAGCTTCAGACAGGGCACCGGGGAGCTGTTTTTT.

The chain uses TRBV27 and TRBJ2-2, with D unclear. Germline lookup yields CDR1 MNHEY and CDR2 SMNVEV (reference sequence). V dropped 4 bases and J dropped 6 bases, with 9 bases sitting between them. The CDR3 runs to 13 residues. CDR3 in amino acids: CASSSSGAGELFF. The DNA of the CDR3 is TGTGCCAGCAGTTCAAGTGGGGCCGGGGAGCTGTTTTTT.

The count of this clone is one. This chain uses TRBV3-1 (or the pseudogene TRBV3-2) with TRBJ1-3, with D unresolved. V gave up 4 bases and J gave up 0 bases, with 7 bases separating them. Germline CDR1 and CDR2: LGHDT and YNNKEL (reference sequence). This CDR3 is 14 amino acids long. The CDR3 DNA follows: TGTGCCAGCAGCCTCGCGGTCTCTGGAAACACCATATATTTT. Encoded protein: CASSLAVSGNTIYF.

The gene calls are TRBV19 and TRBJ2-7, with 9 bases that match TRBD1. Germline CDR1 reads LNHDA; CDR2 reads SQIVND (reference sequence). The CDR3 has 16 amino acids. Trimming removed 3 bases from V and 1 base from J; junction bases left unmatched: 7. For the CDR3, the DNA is TGTGCCAGTAGTATTAGAAGCGGGACAGGGTCCTACGAGCAGTACTTC. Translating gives CASSIRSGTGSYEQYF.

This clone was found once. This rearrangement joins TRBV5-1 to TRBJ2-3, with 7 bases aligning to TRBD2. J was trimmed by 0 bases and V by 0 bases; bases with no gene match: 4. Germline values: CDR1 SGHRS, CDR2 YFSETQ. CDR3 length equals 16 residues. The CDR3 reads CASSLALAASTDTQYF. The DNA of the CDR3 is TGCGCCAGCAGCTTGGCTCTAGCGGCTAGCACAGATACGCAGTATTTT.

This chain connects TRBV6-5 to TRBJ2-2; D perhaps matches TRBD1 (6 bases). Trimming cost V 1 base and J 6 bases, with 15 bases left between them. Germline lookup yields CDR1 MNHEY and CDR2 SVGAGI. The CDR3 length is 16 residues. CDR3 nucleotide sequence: TGTGCCAGCAGTTACTGGCAGGGGAGTGAGGCCGGGGAGCTGTTTTTT. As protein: CASSYWQGSEAGELFF.

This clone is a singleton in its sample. The CDR3 sequence: CASSSRTGENSPLHF. In DNA form, the CDR3 reads TGTGCCAGCAGCTCGAGGACAGGGGAAAATTCACCCCTCCACTTT. The chain joins TRBV5-4 to TRBJ1-6; TRBD1 agrees at 9 bases. This CDR3 is built from 15 residues. Unmatched junction bases numbered 5, after V lost 3 bases and J lost 7 bases. Germline V gives CDR1 SGHNT, CDR2 YYREEE (reference sequence).

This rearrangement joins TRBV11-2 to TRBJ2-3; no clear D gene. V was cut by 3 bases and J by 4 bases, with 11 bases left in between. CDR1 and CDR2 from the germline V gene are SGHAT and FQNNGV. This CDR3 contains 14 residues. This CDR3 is CASSFGRSADTQYF. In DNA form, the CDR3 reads TGTGCCAGCAGCTTCGGGCGGTCAGCAGATACGCAGTATTTT.

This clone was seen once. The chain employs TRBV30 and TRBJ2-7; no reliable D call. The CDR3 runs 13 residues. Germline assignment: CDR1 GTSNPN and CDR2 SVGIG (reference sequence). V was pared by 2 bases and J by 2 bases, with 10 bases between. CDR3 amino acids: CAWSINGPYEQYF. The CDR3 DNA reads TGTGCCTGGAGTATAAATGGGCCCTACGAGCAGTACTTC.

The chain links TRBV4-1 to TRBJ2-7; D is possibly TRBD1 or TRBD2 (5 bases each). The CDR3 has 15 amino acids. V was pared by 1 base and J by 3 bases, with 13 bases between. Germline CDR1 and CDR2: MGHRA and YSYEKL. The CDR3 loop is CASSQGDGTNYEQYF. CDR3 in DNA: TGCGCCAGCAGCCAAGGAGATGGGACCAACTACGAGCAGTACTTC.